One sample yielded the 6 T cell receptor beta chains listed below, sequenced in a study of blood T cells in healthy people across ages. Alongside a J-beta primer mix, a sample-barcoded 5' primer served in a second PCR lasting about 7 to 12 cycles. TCRdb analysed the 5' RACE reads with MiXCR anew, one entry per CDR3 protein. The sample lists 780,000 or so distinct CDR3 sequences, about 25% occurring once. A further study also used this sample, focusing on T cells of mothers and their children.

Input material: blood. Receptor source: a boy between 10 and 17 years old in good health.

J is TRBJ2-5 and V is TRBV29-1; D is unclear. V was trimmed by 5 bases and J by 2 bases, leaving 9 bases between them. Germline assignment: CDR1 SQVTM and CDR2 ANQGSEA. The CDR3 totals 12 residues. The CDR3 DNA reads TGCAGCGTTTACGGAATGCAAGAGACCCAGTACTTC. The encoded protein is CSVYGMQETQYF.

V and J are TRBV4-2 and TRBJ2-7; D is perhaps TRBD2 (6 bases). Trimming cost V 1 base and J 4 bases, with 14 bases left between them. CDR1 LGHNA and CDR2 YNFKEQ come from the germline V gene. The CDR3 is 15 residues long. CDR3 DNA sequence: TGTGCCAGCAGCCAAGTTAAGGCCGGGAGTTACGAGCAGTACTTC. It yields the protein CASSQVKAGSYEQYF.

This clonotype has only a few counts. The V gene is TRBV29-1, the J gene TRBJ1-2, with no clear D. CDR3 length: 13 residues. The V gene's germline CDR1 is SQVTM and CDR2 ANQGSEA. With 3 bases removed from V and 2 bases from J, the gap between germline ends came to 10 bases. The DNA for the CDR3 is TGCAGCGTTGACCCCCCGGAGAACTATGGCTACACCTTC. Translating it yields CSVDPPENYGYTF.

This clonotype turned up a few times. The rearrangement uses TRBV29-1 and TRBJ2-1, with D possibly matching TRBD1 (5 bases). Germline assignment: CDR1 SQVTM and CDR2 ANQGSEA. V was clipped by 6 bases and J by 0 bases, with 12 bases between them. The CDR3 is 14 amino acids. The CDR3 spells CSVGHSFSYNEQFF. In nucleotides, the CDR3 is TGCAGCGTCGGACACTCCTTCTCCTACAATGAGCAGTTCTTC.

There are a few counts of this clonotype. This chain joins TRBV7-2 and TRBJ2-5; 8 bases line up with TRBD1. The J call may be incorrect, as the DNA end agrees better with TRBJ2-7. This CDR3 has 15 residues. Germline V gives CDR1 SGHTA, CDR2 FQGNSA. The CDR3, as DNA: TGTGCCAGCAGCTTGGCGGCGGACAGGGAATACGAGCAGTACTTC. Protein product: CASSLAADREYEQYF.

This clonotype was observed a handful of times. This chain uses TRBV29-1 with TRBJ2-7, with no clear D. Germline loops: CDR1 SQVTM, CDR2 ANQGSEA. The CDR3 is 13 residues long. V was pared by 0 bases and J by 1 base, with 7 bases between. The CDR3 sequence is CSVEDSHSYEQYF. DNA of the CDR3: TGCAGCGTTGAAGACAGCCATTCCTACGAGCAGTACTTC.